The following is a TCR beta chain sequence with its context. The antigen is unknown. CDR3 length equals 12 residues. The germline CDR1 and CDR2 sequences are DFQATT and SNEGSKA (reference sequence). The germline V and J ends were trimmed by 0 bases and 7 bases, with 7 bases remaining between them. This entry is derived from a study of blood T cells in healthy people across ages. Each sample used at least 6.5 million PBMCs. Study-level points and caveats: In older individuals, TCR beta diversity per million T cells was lower, falling roughly linearly with age. PBMCs were not sorted, which prevented a conclusive comparison of naive versus antigen-experienced cells.

Primers used in a second PCR of about 6 to 11 cycles were a sample-barcoded 5' primer and a J-beta primer mix. Per-sample output comprised a minimum of 2.5 million paired-end reads containing CDR3. Via MiXCR, TCRdb re-called the 5' RACE reads, giving one row per CDR3 protein. The sample lists 650,000 to 800,000 distinct CDR3 sequences; under 65% were seen once. The sequencing input was blood. This sequence originates from a woman at least 80 years old in good health. This chain joins TRBV20-1 and TRBJ2-4, with D hard to call. The CDR3 here is CSAREGSNIQYF. The CDR3 region has the DNA TGCAGTGCTAGAGAGGGCTCCAACATTCAGTACTTC.